The 9 T cell receptor beta chains reported below all come from one sample, sequenced in a study of blood T cell repertoires in COVID-19. Some clones are missing from TCRdb's copy, which holds only in-frame ones; the method was immunoSEQ multiplex PCR. The sample comprises about 44,000 clones, 89% of which are singletons, and about 16% rests with the top ten. The sample taken for sequencing was peripheral blood. These receptors came from a man between 65 and 85 years old with active COVID-19.

The sample holds one count of this clone. The chain uses TRBV7-3 and TRBJ2-2, with 12 nucleotides matching TRBD2. The CDR3 is 19 residues long. The germline V gene encodes CDR1 SGHTA and CDR2 FQGTGA. The V gene end was trimmed by 5 bases and the J gene end by 5 bases; junction bases not matched to a gene: 15. CDR3 in amino acids: CASSPYRSASGGATGELFF. CDR3 sequence (DNA): TGTGCCAGCAGCCCCTATCGTTCGGCTAGCGGGGGGGCGACCGGGGAGCTGTTTTTT. Full variable domain (rest looked up from reference TRBV7-3 and TRBJ2-2): GAGVSQTPSNKVTEKGKYVELRCDPISGHTALYWYRQSLGQGPEFLIYFQGTGAADDSGLPNDRFFAVRPEGSVSTLKIQRTERGDSAVYLCASSPYRSASGGATGELFFGEGSRLTVL.

The CDR3 protein is CASSSSQGFGEKLFF. DNA of the CDR3: TGTGCCAGCAGCTCGTCACAGGGATTCGGTGAAAAACTGTTTTTT. V is TRBV7-6 and J is TRBJ1-4, with D perhaps matching TRBD1 (6 bases). CDR1 is SGHVS, CDR2 FNYEAQ, per germline. CDR3 length: 15 residues. V gave up 4 bases and J gave up 7 bases, with 16 bases separating them.

V and J are TRBV5-4 and TRBJ2-3; D call uncertain. CDR3 size: 13 residues. Trimming took 1 base from V and 3 from J, leaving 6 bases between them. Germline-derived CDR1 and CDR2 are SGHNT and YYREEE (reference sequence). The CDR3 region has the DNA TGTGCCAGCAGCTTGTGGGCAACAGATACGCAGTATTTT. It specifies CASSLWATDTQYF.

The chain has TRBV29-1 and TRBJ2-5; D is uncertain. The CDR3 runs 13 residues. Trimming took off 3 bases at V and 2 bases at J, with 10 bases between the two ends. Per the germline V gene, CDR1 is SQVTM and CDR2 is ANQGSEA. The CDR3 is CSVEVTRQETQYF. CDR3 DNA sequence: TGCAGCGTTGAGGTTACTCGTCAAGAGACCCAGTACTTC.

This chain connects TRBV6-5 to TRBJ2-7; TRBD1 aligns across 7 bases. This CDR3 contains 16 residues. The V segment lost 4 bases and the J segment 0 bases; nucleotides outside the gene matches: 9. Germline CDR1 reads MNHEY; CDR2 reads SVGAGI. The CDR3 sequence is CASSFRTGAVSYEQYF. The CDR3 DNA reads TGTGCCAGCAGTTTCCGGACAGGCGCCGTCTCCTACGAGCAGTACTTC.

V usage is TRBV9 and J usage is TRBJ1-1; D not resolved. The germline CDR1 and CDR2 sequences are SGDLS and YYNGEE. Trimming removed 2 bases from V and 3 bases from J, with 11 bases in between. The CDR3 runs to 14 residues. The CDR3 protein is CASSVLTEHTEAFF. The CDR3 DNA is TGTGCCAGCAGCGTCCTGACTGAACACACTGAAGCTTTCTTT.

The chain couples TRBV10-2 to TRBJ2-1; 12 nucleotides agree with TRBD2. V dropped 4 bases and J dropped 6; count of bases not matched to a gene: 7. The CDR3 runs 16 residues. Per the germline V gene, CDR1 is WSHSY and CDR2 is SAAADI. The CDR3 loop is CASSVASGGASNEQFF. DNA of the CDR3: TGCGCCAGCAGTGTTGCTAGCGGGGGGGCCAGCAATGAGCAGTTCTTC.

V and J are TRBV27 and TRBJ1-1; D is unresolved. V was shortened by 5 bases and J by 0 bases, with 22 bases between the two germline ends. Per the germline V gene, CDR1 is MNHEY and CDR2 is SMNVEV (reference sequence). The CDR3 is made up of 18 amino acids. CDR3 sequence reads: CASSVTGVRYILNTEAFF. CDR3 DNA: TGTGCCAGCAGTGTAACCGGGGTACGATACATCCTGAACACTGAAGCTTTCTTT.

This clone was detected once. The chain employs TRBV28 and TRBJ2-7, with D tentatively TRBD2 (5 bases). The CDR3 is 13 amino acids. V dropped 2 bases and J dropped 2 bases, with 7 bases sitting between them. Per germline, CDR1 MDHEN and CDR2 SYDVKM. CDR3 sequence reads: CASSLVGAYEQYF. CDR3 nucleotides: TGTGCCAGCAGTTTAGTCGGGGCCTACGAGCAGTACTTC.